This entry describes one TCR beta chain. The antigen remains unidentified. This sample is drawn from a study of CD8 T cells in Susac syndrome. It was with random hexamers that roughly 0.5 to 1 ug RNA was reverse transcribed. In TCRdb, the immunoSEQ multiplex PCR reads were re-called with MiXCR into one record per CDR3 protein. The sample records more than 150,000 distinct CDR3 sequences, about 94% being singletons. Study-level findings and limits: Clonal expansion was not seen in any Susac syndrome CD4+ T cell repertoire.

Trimming cost V 2 bases and J 3 bases, with 10 bases left between them. CDR1 DFQATT and CDR2 SNEGSKA come from the germline V gene (reference sequence). The CDR3 extends over 13 amino acids. The TCR was taken from a human donor with Susac syndrome. The V and J genes are TRBV20-1 and TRBJ2-5, with no clear D. Sequencing was performed on CD4+ T cells from PBMCs. DNA for the CDR3: TGCAGTGCTAGACCCGACGGAAAAGAGACCCAGTACTTC. Amino acid sequence: CSARPDGKETQYF.